The 26 T cell receptor beta chains in this list originate from one sample, sequenced in a study of blood T cells in healthy people across ages (dated by TCRdb to between 2014 and 2016). Libraries were made using 5' RACE. The sequencing machine was an Illumina HiSeq 2500. A second roughly 6 to 12 cycle PCR used a sample-barcoded 5' primer and a J-beta primer mix. TCRdb reprocessing: public reads trimmed at Q25 with fastp, clones called with MiXCR, in-frame beta chains kept. Rows are combined by CDR3 protein, so each entry shows the most common genes and DNA. The sample records approximately 1.5 million distinct CDR3 sequences, roughly 30% of which are singletons. The leading ten clones occupy about 10% of the sample. Sequenced sample: blood. The receptors here all came from a woman under 40 in good health.

The chain is built from TRBV3-1 and TRBJ1-1, with D possibly TRBD1 on 6 matching bases. There are 15 residues in the CDR3. Germline V gene data show CDR1 as LGHDT and CDR2 as YNNKEL (reference sequence). V lost 1 base, J lost 4 bases, and 13 bases lay in between. The CDR3 reads CASSQGQTGTTEAFF. CDR3 nucleotide sequence: TGTGCCAGCAGCCAAGGCCAAACAGGGACCACTGAAGCTTTCTTT.

This clonotype came up a few times. The chain joins TRBV18 to TRBJ1-1; 7 positions match TRBD1. CDR1 and CDR2 from the germline V gene are KGHSH and LQKENI. The CDR3 covers 15 residues. J was trimmed by 0 bases and V by 6 bases; bases with no gene match: 7. Written as DNA, the CDR3 is TGTGCCAGCTCGCTATACAGGGGACTGAACACTGAAGCTTTCTTT. It is translated as CASSLYRGLNTEAFF.

Here the CDR3 DNA reads TGTGCCAGCAGCCGTTCCAGGACTAACTATGGCTACACCTTC. Encoded protein: CASSRSRTNYGYTF. This sequence joins TRBV3-1 and TRBJ1-2, with unresolved D. CDR3 size: 14 residues. V was clipped by 4 bases and J by 0 bases, with 9 bases between them. Germline-derived CDR1 and CDR2 are LGHDT and YNNKEL (reference sequence).

Concerning this clonotype: This CDR3 is missing its conserved last phenylalanine or tryptophan, likely due to a read error. The CDR3 sequence is CASSLGQIQETQYC. As DNA, the CDR3 is TGTGCCAGCAGCTTAGGACAGATACAAGAGACCCAGTACTGC. This chain connects TRBV5-5 to TRBJ2-5, with D perhaps TRBD1 (6 bases). Germline CDR1 is SGHKS and CDR2 is YYEKEE (reference sequence). The CDR3 covers 14 residues. V lost 2 bases and J lost 2, with 10 bases in between.

The chain employs TRBV4-1 and TRBJ2-1; 7 bases fit TRBD2. With 3 bases clipped from V and 5 bases from J, the junction kept 19 bases outside the gene matches. Germline V gives CDR1 MGHRA, CDR2 YSYEKL. This CDR3 has 19 amino acids. This CDR3 reads CASSHSTQLGTTLNNEQFF. The CDR3 bases are TGCGCCAGCAGCCACTCCACCCAGCTCGGGACTACCCTTAACAATGAGCAGTTCTTC.

The chain couples TRBV20-1 to TRBJ2-1, with 7 bases lining up with TRBD2. The CDR3 contains 14 residues. V was clipped by 6 bases and J by 4 bases; unmatched bases: 9. Germline lookup yields CDR1 DFQATT and CDR2 SNEGSKA (reference sequence). CDR3 sequence (DNA): TGCAGTGCCCCGGTCGAGCGGGGTTACAATGAGCAGTTCTTC. Translating it yields CSAPVERGYNEQFF.

The chain combines TRBV20-1 with TRBJ1-1, with D possibly matching TRBD1 (5 bases). The length of the CDR3 is 11 residues. Germline lookup yields CDR1 DFQATT and CDR2 SNEGSKA (reference sequence). The CDR3 DNA sequence: TGCAGGGCATCGAGGGGCCTAGCGGCTTTCTTT. It specifies CRASRGLAAFF.

This clonotype was seen many times. The J gene is TRBJ2-7, the V gene TRBV4-2; maybe TRBD2 (5 bases). Germline V lookup: CDR1 LGHNA, CDR2 YNFKEQ. The CDR3 runs to 16 residues. V lost 0 bases, J lost 1 base, and 13 bases lay in between. The CDR3 region has the DNA TGTGCCAGCAGCCAAGATTACGGGGTATGGTCCTACGAGCAGTACTTC. The encoded protein is CASSQDYGVWSYEQYF.

This chain uses TRBV7-2 with TRBJ2-1; no reliable D call. The V end was cut by 2 bases, the J end by 4 bases, with 12 bases between. Germline-derived CDR1 and CDR2 are SGHTA and FQGNSA. The CDR3 has 15 amino acids. The CDR3 is CASSLIPNRYNEQFF. The CDR3 DNA sequence: TGTGCCAGCAGCTTAATCCCGAATCGGTACAATGAGCAGTTCTTC.

V usage is TRBV28 and J usage is TRBJ2-3; D is uncertain. This CDR3 contains 15 residues. Deletions cut 5 bases from V and 1 base from J, with 13 bases between. The germline gives CDR1 MDHEN, CDR2 SYDVKM. The DNA for the CDR3 is TGTGCCAGCAGTCTTCAGACACCGGGCACAGATACGCAGTATTTT. Translated, it gives CASSLQTPGTDTQYF.

V gene TRBV7-6 combines with J gene TRBJ2-5, with D maybe TRBD1 (5 bases). CDR1 SGHVS and CDR2 FNYEAQ come from the germline V gene. Trimming took off 2 bases at V and 11 bases at J, with 15 bases between the two ends. This CDR3 has 13 amino acids. The CDR3 DNA follows: TGTGCCAGCAGCTTATTGAGGCAGGACAAACAGTACTTC. It specifies CASSLLRQDKQYF.

This chain links TRBV7-3 with TRBJ2-1; D gene ambiguous. Looked up from germline, CDR1 is SGHTA and CDR2 is FQGTGA. There are 13 residues in the CDR3. V gave up 3 bases and J gave up 4 bases, with 7 bases separating them. The CDR3 spells CASSFMEYNEQFF. Written as DNA, the CDR3 is TGTGCCAGCAGCTTCATGGAGTACAATGAGCAGTTCTTC.

Remarks on this clonotype: This CDR3 is missing its conserved last phenylalanine or tryptophan, likely due to a read error. This chain joins TRBV5-1 and TRBJ2-3; D is ambiguous. V shed 0 bases and J shed 0 bases, with 11 bases lying between them. The germline V gene has CDR1 SGHRS and CDR2 YFSETQ. This CDR3 has 16 residues. The CDR3 protein is CASSLALSTSTDTQYL. For the CDR3, the DNA is TGCGCCAGCAGCTTGGCATTGTCGACGAGCACAGATACGCAGTATTTG.

This clonotype was detected a few times. The V and J genes are TRBV4-1 and TRBJ1-2; unclear D gene. The CDR3 is made up of 15 amino acids. Germline lookup yields CDR1 MGHRA and CDR2 YSYEKL. Deletions cut 0 bases from V and 4 bases from J, with 12 bases between. The CDR3 is CASSQDIIGSYGYTF. In DNA form, the CDR3 reads TGCGCCAGCAGCCAAGATATAATCGGTTCCTATGGCTACACCTTC.

Only one count was recorded for this clonotype. The chain employs TRBV6-1 and TRBJ1-6; D gene uncertain. Trimming took off 7 bases at V and 10 bases at J, with 14 bases between the two ends. The CDR3 has 13 residues. Germline V gene sequence: CDR1 MNHNS, CDR2 SASEGT. CDR3 DNA: TGTGCCAGCACTGAGGGAGTAAGGTCACCCCTCCACTTT. This gives the protein CASTEGVRSPLHF.

This clonotype was seen more than once but under ten times. The rearrangement links TRBV20-1 to TRBJ2-3, with 12 bases identical to TRBD1. Trimming took 6 bases from V and 4 from J; bases not matched to a gene: 8. The CDR3 length is 15 residues. Germline CDR1 and CDR2: DFQATT and SNEGSKA (reference sequence). CDR3 bases: TGCAGTGCCCCCCGGGGGACAGGGGGCGCAGATACGCAGTATTTT. Translated: CSAPRGTGGADTQYF.

V is TRBV4-1 and J is TRBJ2-3; 9 bases are shared with TRBD2. Germline V gene data show CDR1 as MGHRA and CDR2 as YSYEKL. V shed 7 bases and J 6 bases; nucleotides not matched to a gene: 11. The CDR3 extends over 15 amino acids. The DNA of the CDR3 is TGCGCCAGCACTGGCGGGAGGGGTCAGTGGGATACGCAGTATTTT. Translating gives CASTGGRGQWDTQYF.

The chain joins TRBV19 to TRBJ1-1, with D perhaps TRBD1 (6 bases). Germline V gene sequence: CDR1 LNHDA, CDR2 SQIVND (reference sequence). The length of the CDR3 is 13 residues. The V end lost 8 bases, the J end lost 0 bases, and 10 bases lay between the germline ends. As DNA, the CDR3 is TGTGCCAGTGAAGGGGACATGAACACTGAAGCTTTCTTT. Amino acids: CASEGDMNTEAFF. Full variable domain (remainder filled in from reference TRBV19 and TRBJ1-1): DGGITQSPKYLFRKEGQNVTLSCEQNLNHDAMYWYRQDPGQGLRLIYYSQIVNDFQKGDIAEGYSVSREKKESFPLTVTSAQKNPTAFYLCASEGDMNTEAFFGQGTRLTVV.

This clonotype was counted ten times or more. The rearrangement joins TRBV10-3 to TRBJ2-7; the D is unclear. This CDR3 comprises 14 residues. Germline V lookup: CDR1 ENHRY, CDR2 SYGVKD. V lost 8 bases and J lost 0, with 14 bases in between. The chain's CDR3 is CAIRKEGPSYEQYF. The CDR3 bases are TGTGCCATCCGAAAGGAAGGCCCCTCCTACGAGCAGTACTTC.

Only a few counts were recorded for this clonotype. V is TRBV5-5 and J is TRBJ2-7, with a possible D match to TRBD2 (6 bases). V was cut by 4 bases and J by 3 bases, with 14 bases left in between. Germline CDR1 reads SGHKS; CDR2 reads YYEKEE (reference sequence). The CDR3 is made up of 14 amino acids. This CDR3 reads CASSPGTFYYEQYF. CDR3 nucleotide sequence: TGTGCCAGCAGCCCCGGGACTTTTTACTACGAGCAGTACTTC.

CDR3 DNA sequence: TGCGCCAGCAGCCAAGTGGGTATGAGAGATGAGCAGTTCTTC. Translation: CASSQVGMRDEQFF. The chain couples TRBV4-1 to TRBJ2-1; D not resolved. Per germline, CDR1 MGHRA and CDR2 YSYEKL. The CDR3 extends over 14 amino acids. V lost 1 base to trimming and J lost 8 bases, with 12 bases between them.

This clonotype turned up a few times. The chain is built from TRBV29-1 and TRBJ1-1; 7 nucleotides agree with TRBD1. The V gene's germline CDR1 is SQVTM and CDR2 ANQGSEA. The CDR3 totals 12 residues. The J segment lost 10 bases and the V segment lost 1 base, leaving 6 bases of the junction unmatched. The CDR3: CSVEAQGRSAFF. In nucleotides, the CDR3 is TGCAGCGTTGAAGCACAGGGGCGATCAGCTTTCTTT.

The V gene is TRBV3-1, the J gene TRBJ2-1; 14 nucleotides line up with TRBD2. The junction had 4 bases not matched to a gene; V was cut back by 2 bases and J by 4 bases. The CDR3 is made up of 17 amino acids. The germline V gene has CDR1 LGHDT and CDR2 YNNKEL (reference sequence). CDR3 nucleotides: TGTGCCAGCAGCCAACGACTAGCGGGGGGGCTATACAATGAGCAGTTCTTC. Residues: CASSQRLAGGLYNEQFF.

This clonotype has a handful of counts. V and J are TRBV15 and TRBJ2-4, with TRBD1 as a possible D gene (6 bases). The germline gives CDR1 LNHNV, CDR2 YYDKDF (reference sequence). The CDR3 totals 14 residues. V was trimmed by 5 bases and J by 11 bases, leaving 19 bases between them. CDR3 protein: CATSGEGDPGVQYF. The CDR3 nucleotides are TGTGCCACCAGCGGCGAGGGGGATCCTGGGGTTCAGTACTTC.

This chain links TRBV6-1 with TRBJ1-2; D not resolved. Germline-derived CDR1 and CDR2 are MNHNS and SASEGT. The V end was cut by 0 bases, the J end by 3 bases, with 8 bases between. This CDR3 is 14 amino acids long. CDR3 DNA: TGTGCCAGCAGTGAAGCGAGAAGATACTATGGCTACACCTTC. Residues: CASSEARRYYGYTF.

This clonotype was observed a handful of times. The chain combines TRBV18 with TRBJ2-1, with 9 bases identical to TRBD1. V gave up 5 bases and J gave up 2 bases; unmatched junction bases: 13. The CDR3 consists of 18 residues. From germline, CDR1 is KGHSH and CDR2 LQKENI. The CDR3: CASSIATGGLVPYNEQFF. The CDR3 DNA reads TGTGCCAGCTCAATCGCGACAGGGGGACTTGTACCCTACAATGAGCAGTTCTTC.